Below, one TCR beta chain is given with its context. Its antigen remains unknown. The sample is drawn from a study of cytomegalovirus exposure and HLA in healthy donors. V was shortened by 0 bases and J by 4 bases, with 7 bases between the two germline ends. The germline V gene encodes CDR1 SGHRS and CDR2 YFSETQ. The CDR3 extends over 14 amino acids. The assay was immunoSEQ multiplex PCR, and TCRdb's table has in-frame clones only and misses some. The sample shows around 230,000 clones, around 87% of them seen only once. Study-level findings and limits: Diagnosis of cytomegalovirus status made by the classifier reportedly showed high specificity and sensitivity. TCR clusters originating in the first cohort tended to co-occur in the roughly 120 validation repertoires, according to a later analysis. Specific recognition of CMV antigens was confirmed in vitro for a few chains (all CMV-associated). TCR beta chains numbering more than 150 were designated cytomegalovirus-associated.

This clonotype was obtained from a woman in her 30s in good health and CMV-seropositive. J is TRBJ1-4 and V is TRBV5-1, with a possible D match to TRBD1 (5 bases). The sequenced sample consisted of PBMCs. CDR3 loop: CASSLEGLNEKLFF. CDR3 coding DNA: TGCGCCAGCAGCTTGGAGGGACTTAATGAAAAACTGTTTTTT.